This T cell receptor beta chain was captured in a study of identical twins. Via MiXCR, TCRdb re-called the 5' RACE reads, giving one row per CDR3 protein. The data show 520,000 or so distinct CDR3 sequences, roughly a fifth seen once. Germline trimming cut 3 bases from V and 1 base from J; bases unmatched to any gene: 8. Germline V gene sequence: CDR1 SGHRS, CDR2 YFSETQ. This CDR3 has 17 amino acids. These sequences were also reported in another study, on T cells expressing NK-cell markers. From that second work: From sorted CD3+CD56+NKG2C+, CD3+CD56+NKG2C- and CD3+CD56-NKG2C+ T cells came the TCR beta repertoires. In roughly six donors, dominant NKG2C+ clonotypes were roughly 1.0-7.5% of CD8+ T cells.

This receptor was identified in a woman aged 18-30 years in good health. Source material: CD4+ T cells sorted from blood. V usage is TRBV5-1 and J usage is TRBJ2-3; TRBD2 aligns across 10 bases. The CDR3 nucleotides are TGCGCCAGCAGCTCCCCCGCCGGGACTAGCGGCACAGATACGCAGTATTTT. It encodes CASSSPAGTSGTDTQYF.